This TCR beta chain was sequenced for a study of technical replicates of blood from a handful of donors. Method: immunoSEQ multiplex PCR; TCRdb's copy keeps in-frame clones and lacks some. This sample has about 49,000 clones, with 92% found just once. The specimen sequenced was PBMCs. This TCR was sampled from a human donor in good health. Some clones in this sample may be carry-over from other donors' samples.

This CDR3 is CASSPSTGTQYF. The CDR3 nucleotides read TGTGCCAGCAGCCCTTCGACGGGGACGCAGTATTTT. The chain is built from TRBV6-5 and TRBJ2-3; TRBD2 might be the D (5 bases). The CDR3 contains 12 residues. V was clipped by 6 bases and J by 9 bases, with 13 bases between them. Germline assignment: CDR1 MNHEY and CDR2 SVGAGI.